These 26 T cell receptor beta chains came from one sample sequenced in a study of T cell changes during pregnancy in multiple sclerosis. Clones were sequenced by immunoSEQ multiplex PCR, and TCRdb holds only the in-frame ones, with some missing. The table lists roughly 93,000 clones, around 92% of them singletons. Sequenced material: peripheral blood, taken after pregnancy. Every receptor here comes from a female donor in good health, enrolled as a control in a pregnancy study.

This chain joins TRBV7-3 and TRBJ2-5; 9 bases line up with TRBD1. Germline CDR1 and CDR2: SGHTA and FQGTGA. The length of the CDR3 is 16 residues. Unmatched junction bases numbered 5, after V lost 0 bases and J lost 3 bases. The CDR3 is CASSLTGGQGKETQYF. As DNA, the CDR3 is TGTGCCAGCAGCTTAACCGGGGGACAGGGTAAAGAGACCCAGTACTTC.

The gene calls are TRBV25-1 and TRBJ1-3; the D is unclear. Trimming shortened V by 3 bases and J by 0 bases, and 6 bases separated the two germline ends. Germline CDR1 is MGHDK and CDR2 is SYGVNS. The CDR3 loop spans 14 amino acids. CDR3 bases: TGTGCCAGCAGTGACGTAGACTCTGGAAACACCATATATTTT. The encoded protein is CASSDVDSGNTIYF.

The chain combines TRBV9 with TRBJ1-2; D is uncertain. The CDR3 consists of 15 residues. Germline values: CDR1 SGDLS, CDR2 YYNGEE. Trimming left V 3 bases short and J 3 bases short, with 15 bases between. The CDR3 here is CASSDPLTGDYGYTF. CDR3 coding DNA: TGTGCCAGCAGCGATCCTCTGACCGGGGACTATGGCTACACCTTC.

For the CDR3, the DNA is TGTGCCATCAGTGACGGCGGGGGGTTCGAAGAGACCCAGTACTTC. This translates into CAISDGGGFEETQYF. V usage is TRBV10-3 and J usage is TRBJ2-5; 8 positions agree with TRBD2. Germline loops: CDR1 ENHRY, CDR2 SYGVKD. Trimming removed 3 bases from V and 3 bases from J; junction bases left unmatched: 6. The CDR3 length is 15 residues.

The chain joins TRBV19 to TRBJ2-7; a weak D match, TRBD2 (5 bases). Per germline, CDR1 LNHDA and CDR2 SQIVND (reference sequence). Trimming cost V 5 bases and J 3 bases, with 14 bases left between them. This CDR3 is 14 amino acids long. The CDR3 DNA sequence: TGTGCCAGTAGTTACGGGGTTGGAGGCTACGAGCAGTACTTC. Its protein is CASSYGVGGYEQYF.

This clone was observed a handful of times. V is TRBV6-5 and J is TRBJ2-7; D is possibly TRBD2 (5 bases). Trimming took off 8 bases at V and 2 bases at J, with 13 bases between the two ends. The germline V gene has CDR1 MNHEY and CDR2 SVGAGI. This CDR3 region has 13 residues. In DNA form, the CDR3 reads TGTGCCAGCGGCGAGGGCGGGCCCTACGAGCAGTACTTC. This translates into CASGEGGPYEQYF.

This rearrangement joins TRBV6-5 to TRBJ2-1; 9 bases line up with TRBD1. Losses at the gene ends were 5 bases for V and 5 bases for J; bases not matched to a gene: 7. Germline values: CDR1 MNHEY, CDR2 SVGAGI. The CDR3 covers 15 residues. CDR3 bases: TGTGCCAGCAGTCGAACTTGGGACAGGGACAATGAGCAGTTCTTC. It translates to CASSRTWDRDNEQFF.

The rearrangement joins TRBV7-6 to TRBJ2-2; TRBD2 aligns across 12 bases. Germline CDR1 SGHVS, CDR2 FNYEAQ. Trimming cost V 4 bases and J 0 bases; bases outside gene matches: 12. This CDR3 has 20 residues. Written as DNA, the CDR3 is TGTGCCAGCAGCTGGGGAGGTCGGCTAGCGGGAGGGACGAACACCGGGGAGCTGTTTTTT. The encoded protein is CASSWGGRLAGGTNTGELFF.

The gene calls are TRBV10-3 and TRBJ2-1; the D is unclear. Trimming took 9 bases from V and 5 from J, leaving 26 bases between them. CDR1 is ENHRY, CDR2 SYGVKD, per germline. This CDR3 has 17 amino acids. The CDR3 reads CAISGANISPENNEQFF. The CDR3 nucleotides read TGTGCCATATCCGGAGCTAATATATCTCCTGAGAACAATGAGCAGTTCTTC.

V gene TRBV28 combines with J gene TRBJ2-1, with D perhaps TRBD2 (5 bases). Trimming stripped 3 bases from V and 10 bases from J, with 19 bases between. CDR1 is MDHEN, CDR2 SYDVKM, per germline. The CDR3 runs 15 residues. CDR3 DNA: TGTGCCAGCAGTTTCGGGAAGGGCCTTTTGGACGAGCAGTTCTTC. Its protein product is CASSFGKGLLDEQFF.

The chain employs TRBV2 and TRBJ2-7, with 10 bases identical to TRBD2. CDR3 length: 14 amino acids. With V trimmed by 7 bases and J by 2 bases, 5 bases remained unmatched. The germline V gene has CDR1 SNHLY and CDR2 FYNNEI. CDR3 nucleotides: TGTGCCAGCAACATAGCGGGGGGAGCCTACGAGCAGTACTTC. Translation: CASNIAGGAYEQYF.

V gene TRBV5-1 combines with J gene TRBJ2-7; 9 nucleotides align to TRBD1. Germline CDR1 SGHRS, CDR2 YFSETQ. Trimming at V came to 0 bases and at J to 6 bases, leaving 7 bases not matched to a gene. This CDR3 has 15 residues. The CDR3 DNA reads TGCGCCAGCAGCTTGGCCTGGGACAGGGAATCCGAGCAGTACTTC. Its translation is CASSLAWDRESEQYF.

The chain recombines TRBV7-6 with TRBJ2-2; D unclear. The V end lost 2 bases, the J end lost 8 bases, and 9 bases lay between the germline ends. Germline V gene sequence: CDR1 SGHVS, CDR2 FNYEAQ. The CDR3 covers 13 residues. CDR3 amino acids: CASSLQARGELFF. CDR3 DNA sequence: TGTGCCAGCAGCTTACAAGCCCGGGGGGAGCTGTTTTTT.

The CDR3 sequence is CASSLAVQNYEQYF. In nucleotides, the CDR3 is TGCGCCAGCAGCTTGGCCGTACAGAACTACGAGCAGTACTTC. The chain is built from TRBV5-1 and TRBJ2-7; D not resolved. The CDR3 covers 14 residues. V lost 0 bases to trimming and J lost 3 bases, with 10 bases between them. Germline assignment: CDR1 SGHRS and CDR2 YFSETQ.

The chain links TRBV5-5 to TRBJ1-5; the D is unclear. V gave up 0 bases and J gave up 4 bases, with 8 bases separating them. This CDR3 is 14 amino acids long. The V gene's germline CDR1 is SGHKS and CDR2 YYEKEE (reference sequence). CDR3 in DNA: TGTGCCAGCAGCTTGGTTGCCGGGAATCAGCCCCAGCATTTT. This sequence encodes CASSLVAGNQPQHF.

The chain joins TRBV6-6 to TRBJ1-2; the D is unclear. CDR3 length: 15 amino acids. From germline, CDR1 is MNHNY and CDR2 SVGAGI (reference sequence). V was trimmed by 0 bases and J by 4 bases, leaving 12 bases between them. The CDR3 loop reads CASSYSMTEGYGYTF. As DNA, the CDR3 is TGTGCCAGCAGTTACTCGATGACGGAGGGCTATGGCTACACCTTC.

The chain combines TRBV11-2 with TRBJ1-4; D gene ambiguous. The germline V gene has CDR1 SGHAT and CDR2 FQNNGV. The V gene lost 6 bases and the J gene lost 9 bases, with 11 bases spanning the gap. The CDR3 has 12 amino acids. DNA for the CDR3: TGTGCCAGCAGTTTAAGTAGTCAAAAACTGTTTTTT. This gives the protein CASSLSSQKLFF.

The chain employs TRBV6-4 and TRBJ2-1; TRBD2 aligns across 12 bases. V was clipped by 0 bases and J by 7 bases; unmatched bases: 4. In germline, CDR1 is MRHNA, CDR2 SNTAGT. This CDR3 is 16 amino acids long. CDR3 region: CASSDSTSGGKNEQFF. The CDR3 DNA reads as TGTGCCAGCAGTGACTCTACTAGCGGGGGGAAAAATGAGCAGTTCTTC.

This chain uses TRBV5-1 with TRBJ2-5; no firm D call. Germline assignment: CDR1 SGHRS and CDR2 YFSETQ. CDR3 length: 13 amino acids. Trimming shortened V by 5 bases and J by 3 bases, and 11 bases separated the two germline ends. In DNA form, the CDR3 reads TGCGCCAGCAGGGGTGTTAGCAAAGAGACCCAGTACTTC. Amino acids: CASRGVSKETQYF.

The chain combines TRBV5-1 with TRBJ2-1; tentatively, D is TRBD2 (6 bases). Per the germline V gene, CDR1 is SGHRS and CDR2 is YFSETQ. Trimming stripped 7 bases from V and 4 bases from J, with 12 bases between. The CDR3 has 13 residues. The CDR3 loop is CASFGEVYNEQFF. CDR3 in DNA: TGCGCCAGCTTTGGGGAGGTATACAATGAGCAGTTCTTC.

This chain uses TRBV6-1 with TRBJ1-1; maybe TRBD1 (6 bases). Trimming took off 8 bases at V and 8 bases at J, with 12 bases between the two ends. In germline, CDR1 is MNHNS, CDR2 SASEGT. This CDR3 contains 11 residues. The CDR3 region is CASVFGTEAFF. As DNA, the CDR3 is TGTGCCAGCGTATTCGGGACAGAAGCTTTCTTT.

The rearrangement links TRBV28 to TRBJ1-2; D call uncertain. V lost 7 bases and J 8 bases, leaving 11 bases between the germline ends. The germline V gene encodes CDR1 MDHEN and CDR2 SYDVKM. CDR3 length: 11 residues. The CDR3 spells CASNRMEGYTF. The DNA for the CDR3 is TGTGCCAGCAATCGGATGGAGGGCTACACCTTC.

The V gene is TRBV11-3, the J gene TRBJ2-5, with 14 bases fitting TRBD2. V lost 4 bases, J lost 5 bases, and 6 bases stayed unmatched. The CDR3 covers 16 residues. Germline-derived CDR1 and CDR2 are SGHNT and YENEEA. This CDR3 is CASSSGTSGSGETQYF. As DNA, the CDR3 is TGTGCCAGCAGCTCCGGGACTAGCGGGAGTGGGGAGACCCAGTACTTC.

The chain is built from TRBV6-6 and TRBJ2-5, with 7 nucleotides matching TRBD2. Germline V gene data show CDR1 as MNHNY and CDR2 as SVGAGI (reference sequence). The junction had 11 bases not matched to a gene; V was cut back by 6 bases and J by 4 bases. CDR3 length: 15 amino acids. The CDR3 sequence is CASSREAGEGETQYF. The CDR3, as DNA: TGTGCCAGCAGCCGGGAGGCGGGAGAGGGAGAGACCCAGTACTTC.

This clone was recorded once. The gene calls are TRBV2 and TRBJ2-5; 7 positions agree with TRBD2. Germline CDR1 SNHLY, CDR2 FYNNEI. This CDR3 has 13 amino acids. V shed 4 bases, J shed 5 bases, and the junction held 4 bases outside the gene matches. The chain's CDR3 is CASSVAGEETQYF. In DNA form, the CDR3 reads TGTGCCAGCAGTGTAGCGGGCGAGGAGACCCAGTACTTC.

The chain uses TRBV5-1 and TRBJ1-1, with 7 bases matching TRBD1. This CDR3 comprises 14 residues. J gave up 0 bases and V 4 bases, and 3 bases lay outside the gene matches. CDR1 and CDR2 from the germline V gene are SGHRS and YFSETQ. The CDR3: CASSRDSMNTEAFF. Written as DNA, the CDR3 is TGCGCCAGCAGCCGGGACAGCATGAACACTGAAGCTTTCTTT. The entire variable domain, with the rest obtained from reference TRBV5-1 and TRBJ1-1, is as follows: KAGVTQTPRYLIKTRGQQVTLSCSPISGHRSVSWYQQTPGQGLQFLFEYFSETQRNKGNFPGRFSGRQFSNSRSEMNVSTLELGDSALYLCASSRDSMNTEAFFGQGTRLTVV.